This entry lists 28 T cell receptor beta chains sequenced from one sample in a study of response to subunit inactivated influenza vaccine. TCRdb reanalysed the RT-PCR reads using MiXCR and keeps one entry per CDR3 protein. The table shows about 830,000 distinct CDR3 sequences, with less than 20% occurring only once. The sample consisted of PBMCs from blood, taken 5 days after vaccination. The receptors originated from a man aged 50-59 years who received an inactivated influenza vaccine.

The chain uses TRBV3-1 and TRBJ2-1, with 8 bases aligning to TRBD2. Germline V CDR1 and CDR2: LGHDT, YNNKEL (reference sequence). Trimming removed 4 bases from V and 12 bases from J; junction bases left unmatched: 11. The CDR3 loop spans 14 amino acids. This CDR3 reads CASSLTGRGPGQFF. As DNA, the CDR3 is TGTGCCAGCAGCCTAACCGGGAGGGGTCCAGGGCAGTTCTTC.

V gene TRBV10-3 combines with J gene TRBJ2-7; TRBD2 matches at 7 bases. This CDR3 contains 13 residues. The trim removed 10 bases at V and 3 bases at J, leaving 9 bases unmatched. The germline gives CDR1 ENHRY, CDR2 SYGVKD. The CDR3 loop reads CATDYPGGYEQYF. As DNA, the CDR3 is TGTGCCACCGACTATCCGGGAGGCTACGAGCAGTACTTC.

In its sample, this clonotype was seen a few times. The CDR3 region has the DNA TGTGCCAGCCGGGACAGGGGCTTTGGGGGCTACACCTTC. Encoded protein: CASRDRGFGGYTF. The chain recombines TRBV28 with TRBJ1-2; 10 nucleotides line up with TRBD1. Germline V CDR1 and CDR2: MDHEN, SYDVKM. Unmatched junction bases numbered 8, after V lost 8 bases and J lost 8 bases. This CDR3 comprises 13 residues.

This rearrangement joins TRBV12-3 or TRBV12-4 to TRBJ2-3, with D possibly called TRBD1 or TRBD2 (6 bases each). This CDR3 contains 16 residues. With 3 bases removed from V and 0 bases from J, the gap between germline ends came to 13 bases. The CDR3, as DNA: TGTGCCAGCAGTTTGGGCCGGGGGCCTAGCACAGATACGCAGTATTTT. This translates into CASSLGRGPSTDTQYF.

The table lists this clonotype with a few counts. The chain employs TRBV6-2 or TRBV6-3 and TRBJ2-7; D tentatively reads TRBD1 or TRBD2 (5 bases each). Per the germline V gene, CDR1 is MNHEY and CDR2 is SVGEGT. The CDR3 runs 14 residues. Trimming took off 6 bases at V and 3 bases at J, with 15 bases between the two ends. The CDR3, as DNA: TGTGCCAGCAGGGCAATAGGGACCCTCTACGAGCAGTACTTC. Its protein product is CASRAIGTLYEQYF.

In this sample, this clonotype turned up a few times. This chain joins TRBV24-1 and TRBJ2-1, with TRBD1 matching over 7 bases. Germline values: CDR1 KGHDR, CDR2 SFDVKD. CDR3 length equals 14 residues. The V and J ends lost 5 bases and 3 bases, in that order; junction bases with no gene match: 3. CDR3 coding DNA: TGTGCCACCAGTGGAGGGGGCCACTACAATGAGCAGTTCTTC. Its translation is CATSGGGHYNEQFF.

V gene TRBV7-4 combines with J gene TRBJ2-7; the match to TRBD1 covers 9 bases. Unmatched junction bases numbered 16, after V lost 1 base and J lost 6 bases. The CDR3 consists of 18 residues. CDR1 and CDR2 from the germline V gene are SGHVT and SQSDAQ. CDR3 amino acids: CASSLEFYLPTGGSEQYF. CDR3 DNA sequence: TGTGCCAGCAGCTTAGAGTTCTATCTACCGACAGGGGGTAGCGAGCAGTACTTC.

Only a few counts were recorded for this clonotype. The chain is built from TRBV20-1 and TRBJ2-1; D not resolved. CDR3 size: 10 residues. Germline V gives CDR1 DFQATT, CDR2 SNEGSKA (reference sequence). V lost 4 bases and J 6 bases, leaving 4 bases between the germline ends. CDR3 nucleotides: TGCAGTGCTATGGGCAATGAGCAGTTCTTC. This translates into CSAMGNEQFF.

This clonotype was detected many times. The CDR3 region has the DNA TGTGCCAGCAGTTGGACAGGATTAGGTTACGAGCAGTACTTC. As protein: CASSWTGLGYEQYF. This sequence joins TRBV12-3 or TRBV12-4 and TRBJ2-7; 7 bases align to TRBD1. CDR3 size: 14 residues. The J segment lost 4 bases and the V segment lost 4 bases, leaving 7 bases of the junction unmatched.

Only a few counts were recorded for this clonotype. CDR3: CASGQLLDTQYF. The CDR3 nucleotides are TGTGCCAGCGGACAGCTCTTAGATACGCAGTATTTT. V is TRBV12-3 or TRBV12-4 and J is TRBJ2-3, with D perhaps TRBD1 (6 bases). V was shortened by 8 bases and J by 5 bases, with 11 bases between the two germline ends. The CDR3 is 12 residues long.

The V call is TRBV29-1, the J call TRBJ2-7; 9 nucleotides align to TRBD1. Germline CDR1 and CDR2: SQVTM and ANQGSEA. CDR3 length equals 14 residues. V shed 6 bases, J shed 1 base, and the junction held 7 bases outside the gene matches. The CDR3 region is CSVGDRENSYEQYF. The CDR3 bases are TGCAGCGTGGGGGACAGGGAGAATTCCTACGAGCAGTACTTC.

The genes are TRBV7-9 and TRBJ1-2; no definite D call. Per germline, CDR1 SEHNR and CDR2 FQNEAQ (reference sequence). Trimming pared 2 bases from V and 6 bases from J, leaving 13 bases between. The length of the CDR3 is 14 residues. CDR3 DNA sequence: TGTGCCAGCAGCTTACCCGCCGTCCAGGATGGCTACACCTTC. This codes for CASSLPAVQDGYTF. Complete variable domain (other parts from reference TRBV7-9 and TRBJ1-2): DTGVSQNPRHKITKRGQNVTFRCDPISEHNRLYWYRQTLGQGPEFLTYFQNEAQLEKSRLLSDRFSAERPKGSFSTLEIQRTEQGDSAMYLCASSLPAVQDGYTFGSGTRLTVV.

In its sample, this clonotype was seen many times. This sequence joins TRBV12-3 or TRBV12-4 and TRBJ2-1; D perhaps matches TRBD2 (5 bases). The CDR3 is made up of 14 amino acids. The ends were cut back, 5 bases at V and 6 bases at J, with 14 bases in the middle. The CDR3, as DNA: TGTGCCAGCAGTCGCCAGGCCGGAGGCAATGAGCAGTTCTTC. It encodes CASSRQAGGNEQFF.

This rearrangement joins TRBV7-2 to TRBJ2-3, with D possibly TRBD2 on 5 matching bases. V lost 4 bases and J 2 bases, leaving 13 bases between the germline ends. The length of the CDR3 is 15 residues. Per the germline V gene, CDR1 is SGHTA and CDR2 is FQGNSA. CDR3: CASSSIPGITDTQYF. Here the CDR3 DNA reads TGTGCCAGCAGCTCCATTCCGGGGATCACAGATACGCAGTATTTT.

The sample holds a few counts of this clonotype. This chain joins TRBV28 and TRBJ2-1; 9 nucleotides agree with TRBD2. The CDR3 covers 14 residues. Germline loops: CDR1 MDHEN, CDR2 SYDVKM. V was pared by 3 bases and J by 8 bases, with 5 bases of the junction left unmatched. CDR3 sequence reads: CASSFAGLAYEQFF. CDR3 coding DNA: TGTGCCAGCAGTTTTGCGGGACTAGCTTATGAGCAGTTCTTC.

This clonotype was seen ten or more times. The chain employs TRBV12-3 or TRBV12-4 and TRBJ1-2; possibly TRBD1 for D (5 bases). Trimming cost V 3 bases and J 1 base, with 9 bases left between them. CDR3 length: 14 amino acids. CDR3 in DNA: TGTGCCAGCAGTTTGGGGGGAATTAACTATGGCTACACCTTC. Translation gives CASSLGGINYGYTF.

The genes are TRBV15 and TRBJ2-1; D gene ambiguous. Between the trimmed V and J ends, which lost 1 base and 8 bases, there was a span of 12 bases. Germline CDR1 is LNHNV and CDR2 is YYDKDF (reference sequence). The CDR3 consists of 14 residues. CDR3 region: CATSRADWDHEQFF. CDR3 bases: TGTGCCACCAGCAGAGCCGATTGGGATCATGAGCAGTTCTTC.

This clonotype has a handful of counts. The CDR3 loop is CAITGGSNEQFF. The CDR3 nucleotides read TGTGCCATCACCGGCGGGAGCAATGAGCAGTTCTTC. The chain recombines TRBV10-3 with TRBJ2-1; 7 bases match TRBD2. The junction had 3 bases not matched to a gene; V was cut back by 7 bases and J by 6 bases. The CDR3 consists of 12 residues. In germline, CDR1 is ENHRY, CDR2 SYGVKD.

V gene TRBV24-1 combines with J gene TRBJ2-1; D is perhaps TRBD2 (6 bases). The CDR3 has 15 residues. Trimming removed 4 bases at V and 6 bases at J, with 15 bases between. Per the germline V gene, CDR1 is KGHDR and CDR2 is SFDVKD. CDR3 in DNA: TGTGCCACCAGTGAGGGACTTATGTCGAGCAATGAGCAGTTCTTC. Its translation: CATSEGLMSSNEQFF.

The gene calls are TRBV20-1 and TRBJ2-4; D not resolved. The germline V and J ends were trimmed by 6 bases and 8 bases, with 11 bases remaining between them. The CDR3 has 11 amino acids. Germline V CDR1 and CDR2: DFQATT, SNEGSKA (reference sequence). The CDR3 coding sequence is TGCAGTGCAGCACAGCGAGACATTCAGTACTTC. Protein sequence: CSAAQRDIQYF.

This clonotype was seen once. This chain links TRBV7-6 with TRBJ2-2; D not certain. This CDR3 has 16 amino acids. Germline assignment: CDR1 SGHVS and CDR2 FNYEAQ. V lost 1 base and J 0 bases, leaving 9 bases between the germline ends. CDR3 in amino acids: CASSLVPLPNTGELFF. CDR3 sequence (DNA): TGTGCCAGCAGCTTAGTCCCCCTACCGAACACCGGGGAGCTGTTTTTT.

The CDR3 sequence: CASSLNSNEQYF. The CDR3, as DNA: TGTGCCAGCAGCTTAAATTCCAACGAGCAGTACTTC. This sequence joins TRBV7-9 and TRBJ2-7; D is uncertain. V dropped 2 bases and J dropped 5 bases, with 7 bases sitting between them. This CDR3 has 12 residues. The germline V gene encodes CDR1 SEHNR and CDR2 FQNEAQ (reference sequence). The complete variable domain, with remaining parts taken from reference TRBV7-9 and TRBJ2-7, reads DTGVSQNPRHKITKRGQNVTFRCDPISEHNRLYWYRQTLGQGPEFLTYFQNEAQLEKSRLLSDRFSAERPKGSFSTLEIQRTEQGDSAMYLCASSLNSNEQYFGPGTRLTVT.

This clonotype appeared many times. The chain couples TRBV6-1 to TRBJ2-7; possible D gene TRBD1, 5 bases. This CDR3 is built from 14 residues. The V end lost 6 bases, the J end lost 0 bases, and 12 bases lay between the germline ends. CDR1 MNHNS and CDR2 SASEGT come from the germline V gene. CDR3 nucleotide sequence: TGTGCCAGCAGGACCGGACATTCCTCCTACGAGCAGTACTTC. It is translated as CASRTGHSSYEQYF.

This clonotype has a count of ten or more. CDR3: CASSLGERAEQYF. Written as DNA, the CDR3 is TGTGCCAGCAGTTTAGGGGAAAGGGCCGAGCAGTACTTC. The V and J genes are TRBV12-3 or TRBV12-4 and TRBJ2-7; D not resolved. This CDR3 contains 13 residues. The V and J ends lost 1 base and 6 bases respectively, with 10 bases between them.

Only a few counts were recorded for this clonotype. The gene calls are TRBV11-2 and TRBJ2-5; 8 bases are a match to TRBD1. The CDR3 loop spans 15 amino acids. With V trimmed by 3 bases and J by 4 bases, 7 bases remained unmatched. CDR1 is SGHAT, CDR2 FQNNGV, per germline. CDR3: CASSLLTGARETQYF. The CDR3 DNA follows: TGTGCCAGCAGCTTGCTGACAGGGGCCCGAGAGACCCAGTACTTC.

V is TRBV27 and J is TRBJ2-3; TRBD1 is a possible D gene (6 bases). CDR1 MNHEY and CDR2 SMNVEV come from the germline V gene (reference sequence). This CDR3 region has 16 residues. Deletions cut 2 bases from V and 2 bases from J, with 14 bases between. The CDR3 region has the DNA TGTGCCAGCAGTTTACCGAAGACAGGTTTCACAGATACGCAGTATTTT. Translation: CASSLPKTGFTDTQYF.

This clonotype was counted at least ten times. The CDR3, as DNA: TGTGCCAGCAGCTTAGCGCAGGGGTTGGATGGCTACACCTTC. It yields the protein CASSLAQGLDGYTF. The V gene is TRBV7-6, the J gene TRBJ1-2; maybe TRBD1 (6 bases). CDR3 length: 14 amino acids. Trimming stripped 0 bases from V and 6 bases from J, with 11 bases between. Germline CDR1 is SGHVS and CDR2 is FNYEAQ. Drawing the rest from reference TRBV7-6 and TRBJ1-2, the complete variable domain is GAGVSQSPRYKVTKRGQDVALRCDPISGHVSLYWYRQALGQGPEFLTYFNYEAQQDKSGLPNDRFSAERPEGSISTLTIQRTEQRDSAMYRCASSLAQGLDGYTFGSGTRLTVV.

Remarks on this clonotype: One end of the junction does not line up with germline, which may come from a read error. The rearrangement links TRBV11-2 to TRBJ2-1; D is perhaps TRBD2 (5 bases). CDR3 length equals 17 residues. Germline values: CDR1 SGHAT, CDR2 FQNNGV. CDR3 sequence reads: CTSSLDFRGIHYNEQFF. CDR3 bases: TGTACCAGCAGCTTAGACTTCCGGGGTATTCATTACAATGAGCAGTTCTTC. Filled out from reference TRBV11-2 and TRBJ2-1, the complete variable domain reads EAGVAQSPRYKIIEKRQSVAFWCNPISGHATLYWYQQILGQGPKLLIQFQNNGVVDDSQLPKDRFSAERLKGVDSTLKIQPAKLEDSAVYLCTSSLDFRGIHYNEQFFGPGTRLTVL.